A single sample is the source of the 3 T cell receptor beta chains below, sequenced in a study of Ad26.COV2.S vaccination and SARS-CoV-2 variants. The sample's treatment: some 20 received Ad26.COV2.S at low or high dose, single or two shots; several received placebo; per-sample allocation not given. The samples date from day 63 after the first vaccine or placebo injection. Here immunoSEQ multiplex PCR was the method, and the copy in TCRdb shows in-frame clones only, minus some. The sample carries about 350,000 clones, 70% to 90% recorded once. The sequences come from peripheral blood, collected in a trial of Ad26.COV2.S vaccine versus placebo. These receptors originate from a person aged 18-65 years who received the Ad26.COV2.S COVID-19 vaccine or a placebo.

This clone was observed a few times. V and J are TRBV6-2 or TRBV6-3 and TRBJ1-5, with D possibly matching TRBD1 (6 bases). V lost 5 bases, J lost 6 bases, and 17 bases lay in between. The CDR3 is 15 amino acids. CDR1 MNHEY and CDR2 SVGEGT come from the germline V gene. The CDR3, as DNA: TGTGCCAGCAGTCCGGCAGGGGTAAATAGTCAGCCCCAGCATTTT. Its protein product is CASSPAGVNSQPQHF.

This sequence joins TRBV7-2 and TRBJ2-7; D ambiguous. Trimming removed 5 bases from V and 3 bases from J, with 11 bases in between. The germline gives CDR1 SGHTA, CDR2 FQGNSA. This CDR3 has 13 amino acids. The CDR3 DNA reads TGTGCCAGCAGCCCCCCACAAGTCTACGAGCAGTACTTC. Encoded protein: CASSPPQVYEQYF.

This clone was picked up many times. The chain carries TRBV27 and TRBJ2-7; 8 nucleotides match TRBD2. Germline V gene sequence: CDR1 MNHEY, CDR2 SMNVEV (reference sequence). The junction had 8 bases not matched to a gene; V was cut back by 8 bases and J by 2 bases. This CDR3 region has 14 residues. The CDR3 DNA is TGTGCCAGCGCGGCGGCGGGAGGCACCTACGAGCAGTACTTC. Protein product: CASAAAGGTYEQYF.